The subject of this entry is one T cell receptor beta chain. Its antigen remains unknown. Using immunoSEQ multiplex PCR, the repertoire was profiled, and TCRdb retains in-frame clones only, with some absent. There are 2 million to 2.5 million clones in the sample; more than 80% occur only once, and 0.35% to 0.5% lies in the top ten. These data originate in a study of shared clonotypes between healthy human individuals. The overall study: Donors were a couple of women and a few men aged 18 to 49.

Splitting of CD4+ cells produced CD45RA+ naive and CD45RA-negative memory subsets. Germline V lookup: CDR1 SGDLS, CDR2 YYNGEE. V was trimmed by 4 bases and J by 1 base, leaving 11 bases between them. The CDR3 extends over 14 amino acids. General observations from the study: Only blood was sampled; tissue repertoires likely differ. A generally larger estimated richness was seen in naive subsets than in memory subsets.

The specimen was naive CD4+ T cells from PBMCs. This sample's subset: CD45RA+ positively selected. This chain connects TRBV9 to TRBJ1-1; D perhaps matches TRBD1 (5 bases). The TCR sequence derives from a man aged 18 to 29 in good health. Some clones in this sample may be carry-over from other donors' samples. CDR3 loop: CASSPGTGNTEAFF. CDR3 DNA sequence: TGTGCCAGCAGCCCAGGGACGGGGAACACTGAAGCTTTCTTT.